These 30 T cell receptor beta chains were sequenced from one sample in a study of T cell responses to AZD1222 COVID-19 vaccine. The repertoire was sequenced with immunoSEQ multiplex PCR; TCRdb's copy has only in-frame clones and lacks some. The table shows 130,000 to 150,000 clones, with roughly nine tenths occurring only once. Source: peripheral blood, taken on day 0 of AZD1222 vaccination. The receptors here all came from an adult in good health.

Comments on this clone: An end of the junction differs from the germline gene, which may be a read error. CDR3: CASSLGAGSIF. In DNA, the CDR3 is TGTGCCAGCAGTTTGGGGGCAGGGAGCATTTTC. The chain links TRBV12-3 or TRBV12-4 to TRBJ2-6; possible D gene TRBD1, 6 bases. The length of the CDR3 is 11 residues.

The CDR3 spells CASSLARSGITGELFF. CDR3 bases: TGCGCCAGCAGCTTGGCTCGTTCAGGGATCACCGGGGAGCTGTTTTTT. This sequence joins TRBV5-1 and TRBJ2-2; TRBD1 might be the D (5 bases). Trimming took off 0 bases at V and 4 bases at J, with 13 bases between the two ends. The CDR3 has 16 residues. Germline lookup yields CDR1 SGHRS and CDR2 YFSETQ.

V gene TRBV5-5 combines with J gene TRBJ1-6; D is undetermined. The V gene lost 2 bases and the J gene lost 4 bases, with 7 bases spanning the gap. Germline lookup yields CDR1 SGHKS and CDR2 YYEKEE (reference sequence). The CDR3 spans 14 residues. CDR3 nucleotide sequence: TGTGCCAGCAGCTTTAGGCAATATAATTCACCCCTCCACTTT. Encoded protein: CASSFRQYNSPLHF.

The J gene is TRBJ1-2, the V gene TRBV19; tentatively, D is TRBD1 (5 bases). Trimming left V 9 bases short and J 8 bases short, with 22 bases between. CDR1 and CDR2 (germline): LNHDA, SQIVND (reference sequence). The CDR3 contains 14 residues. CDR3 DNA: TGTGCCAGCCGGCAGAGGGGAGAGGTTAGGGGCTACACCTTC. Translating it yields CASRQRGEVRGYTF. Full variable domain (outside the CDR3, taken from reference TRBV19 and TRBJ1-2): DGGITQSPKYLFRKEGQNVTLSCEQNLNHDAMYWYRQDPGQGLRLIYYSQIVNDFQKGDIAEGYSVSREKKESFPLTVTSAQKNPTAFYLCASRQRGEVRGYTFGSGTRLTVV.

The chain recombines TRBV6-1 with TRBJ1-2; no definite D call. There are 13 residues in the CDR3. V lost 0 bases and J 4 bases, leaving 6 bases between the germline ends. Germline-derived CDR1 and CDR2 are MNHNS and SASEGT. CDR3 nucleotides: TGTGCCAGCAGTGAAGCAGCATCCTATGGCTACACCTTC. Translated, it gives CASSEAASYGYTF.

The chain links TRBV5-1 to TRBJ2-3; D may be TRBD1 (6 bases). Germline assignment: CDR1 SGHRS and CDR2 YFSETQ. Trimming removed 6 bases at V and 6 bases at J, with 20 bases between. The CDR3 totals 15 residues. DNA of the CDR3: TGCGCCAGCACCGCTTCGGGTACCCAGGGGGATACGCAGTATTTT. Translated, it gives CASTASGTQGDTQYF.

This clone appeared once. V usage is TRBV18 and J usage is TRBJ1-1; D gene ambiguous. Germline assignment: CDR1 KGHSH and CDR2 LQKENI. The CDR3 is made up of 14 amino acids. The V end lost 3 bases, the J end lost 5 bases, and 13 bases lay between the germline ends. CDR3 sequence reads: CASSPPMDRTEAFF. For the CDR3, the DNA is TGTGCCAGCTCACCTCCAATGGATCGGACTGAAGCTTTCTTT.

The V call is TRBV5-1, the J call TRBJ2-1, with D hard to call. This CDR3 spans 13 amino acids. CDR1 is SGHRS and CDR2 is YFSETQ in the germline V gene. V lost 4 bases and J 0 bases, leaving 5 bases between the germline ends. CDR3 DNA sequence: TGCGCCAGCAGCATAGTCTCCTACAATGAGCAGTTCTTC. Translation: CASSIVSYNEQFF.

V is TRBV7-2 and J is TRBJ2-2; tentative D call: TRBD1 (5 bases). The V and J ends lost 4 bases and 4 bases respectively, with 7 bases between them. The V gene's germline CDR1 is SGHTA and CDR2 FQGNSA. CDR3 length: 13 amino acids. The CDR3 sequence: CASSSRVTGELFF. The CDR3 DNA reads TGTGCCAGCAGCTCCAGGGTCACCGGGGAGCTGTTTTTT.

This clone came up a few times. The V gene is TRBV5-5, the J gene TRBJ1-2; D gene ambiguous. Trimming took off 1 base at V and 4 bases at J, with 8 bases between the two ends. CDR3 length: 13 residues. Per germline, CDR1 SGHKS and CDR2 YYEKEE (reference sequence). The CDR3 coding sequence is TGTGCCAGCAGCTTGCGGGCTATCTATGGCTACACCTTC. Translating it yields CASSLRAIYGYTF.

This clone has just one count. The chain is built from TRBV29-1 and TRBJ1-4; TRBD1 might be the D (5 bases). CDR3 length: 12 residues. Germline CDR1 SQVTM, CDR2 ANQGSEA. Deletions cut 5 bases from V and 6 bases from J, with 10 bases between. In DNA, the CDR3 is TGCAGCGTTCAGGGTTCCGATGAAAAACTGTTTTTT. It specifies CSVQGSDEKLFF.

The CDR3 DNA reads as TGTGCCAGCCTAACTAACACTGAAGCTTTCTTT. This gives the protein CASLTNTEAFF. The J gene is TRBJ1-1, the V gene TRBV19; no definite D call. This CDR3 comprises 11 residues. Germline-derived CDR1 and CDR2 are LNHDA and SQIVND (reference sequence). Trimming shortened V by 9 bases and J by 2 bases, and 7 bases separated the two germline ends.

V is TRBV3-1 (or the pseudogene TRBV3-2) and J is TRBJ2-1; tentatively, D is TRBD2 (5 bases). The CDR3 covers 12 residues. Germline assignment: CDR1 LGHDT and CDR2 YNNKEL (reference sequence). Trimming cost V 5 bases and J 9 bases, with 11 bases left between them. As DNA, the CDR3 is TGTGCCAGCAGCTATGAGGGTATTGAGCAGTTCTTC. It yields the protein CASSYEGIEQFF.

The V call is TRBV7-8, the J call TRBJ2-5; 7 bases are a match to TRBD1. V shed 6 bases and J 5 bases; nucleotides not matched to a gene: 6. Germline V lookup: CDR1 SGHVS, CDR2 FQNEAQ. The CDR3 loop spans 13 amino acids. CDR3 DNA: TGTGCCAGCAGACCGACAGGGATCGAGACCCAGTACTTC. Translating it yields CASRPTGIETQYF. Together with reference TRBV7-8 and TRBJ2-5, the CDR3 gives the full variable domain: GAGVSQSPRYKVAKRGQDVALRCDPISGHVSLFWYQQALGQGPEFLTYFQNEAQLDKSGLPSDRFFAERPEGSVSTLKIQRTQQEDSAVYLCASRPTGIETQYFGPGTRLLVL.

The chain links TRBV2 to TRBJ2-7; 9 bases line up with TRBD1. Trimming removed 6 bases from V and 5 bases from J; junction bases left unmatched: 8. Germline assignment: CDR1 SNHLY and CDR2 FYNNEI. This CDR3 is 14 amino acids long. This CDR3 reads CASRGTGSKHEQYF. The CDR3 bases are TGTGCCAGCAGAGGGACAGGGTCCAAGCACGAGCAGTACTTC.

J is TRBJ1-1 and V is TRBV28; D is uncertain. V was shortened by 7 bases and J by 2 bases, with 8 bases between the two germline ends. CDR1 is MDHEN, CDR2 SYDVKM, per germline. The CDR3 runs to 12 residues. The CDR3 DNA is TGTGCCAGCACCCTCGGAAACACTGAAGCTTTCTTT. Translating gives CASTLGNTEAFF. The full variable domain, its missing parts supplied by reference TRBV28 and TRBJ1-1, is DVKVTQSSRYLVKRTGEKVFLECVQDMDHENMFWYRQDPGLGLRLIYFSYDVKMKEKGDIPEGYSVSREKKERFSLILESASTNQTSMYLCASTLGNTEAFFGQGTRLTVV.

The V gene is TRBV5-6, the J gene TRBJ2-1; 10 nucleotides agree with TRBD2. Germline V gene sequence: CDR1 SGHDT, CDR2 YYEEEE. Trimming cost V 6 bases and J 10 bases; bases outside gene matches: 7. The CDR3 runs to 13 residues. CDR3 coding DNA: TGTGCCAGCACCCCTAGCGGGAGAAGAGAGCAGTTCTTC. Translated, it gives CASTPSGRREQFF.

The chain recombines TRBV24-1 with TRBJ2-3; unclear D gene. There are 18 residues in the CDR3. The V gene's germline CDR1 is KGHDR and CDR2 SFDVKD. The V and J ends lost 3 bases and 5 bases respectively, with 23 bases between them. The CDR3 DNA is TGTGCCACCAGTGATCCCAACGCCCACCTGGGTGAACGAGATACGCAGTATTTT. Protein: CATSDPNAHLGERDTQYF.

This chain links TRBV9 with TRBJ1-6; no definite D call. V was cut by 1 base and J by 10 bases, with 12 bases left in between. Germline CDR1 reads SGDLS; CDR2 reads YYNGEE. The CDR3 is 14 amino acids. The CDR3 loop is CASSVRGLGSPLHF. The CDR3 DNA sequence: TGTGCCAGCAGCGTAAGAGGACTGGGATCACCCCTCCACTTT. Full variable domain (remainder filled in from reference TRBV9 and TRBJ1-6): DSGVTQTPKHLITATGQRVTLRCSPRSGDLSVYWYQQSLDQGLQFLIQYYNGEERAKGNILERFSAQQFPDLHSELNLSSLELGDSALYFCASSVRGLGSPLHFGNGTRLTVT.

In this sample, this clone turned up once. CDR3 DNA sequence: TGTGCCAGCAGTTTGTCGGGGACAGGGGGCGAATTTGGCAATCAGCCCCAGCATTTT. Residues: CASSLSGTGGEFGNQPQHF. The chain carries TRBV28 and TRBJ1-5; 12 bases agree with TRBD1. The CDR3 has 19 amino acids. V shed 3 bases, J shed 2 bases, and the junction held 11 bases outside the gene matches. Looked up from germline, CDR1 is MDHEN and CDR2 is SYDVKM.

The V and J genes are TRBV10-3 and TRBJ2-2, with unresolved D. The length of the CDR3 is 13 residues. Per germline, CDR1 ENHRY and CDR2 SYGVKD. Trimming cost V 7 bases and J 5 bases, with 11 bases left between them. CDR3 nucleotide sequence: TGTGCCATCAATGGGTTGGGGACCGGGGAGCTGTTTTTT. Translated, it gives CAINGLGTGELFF.

The chain joins TRBV7-2 to TRBJ2-7; D uncertain. Trimming took off 2 bases at V and 0 bases at J, with 8 bases between the two ends. The germline gives CDR1 SGHTA, CDR2 FQGNSA. CDR3 length equals 14 residues. The CDR3: CASSLTTSSYEQYF. Here the CDR3 DNA reads TGTGCCAGCAGCTTAACGACATCCTCCTACGAGCAGTACTTC.

The chain has TRBV5-1 and TRBJ1-5; weak D call: TRBD1 (5 bases). The CDR3 runs 13 residues. The ends were cut back, 1 base at V and 5 bases at J, with 7 bases in the middle. Germline CDR1 reads SGHRS; CDR2 reads YFSETQ. DNA for the CDR3: TGCGCCAGCAGCTTGTGGGGGGATCAGCCCCAGCATTTT. It encodes CASSLWGDQPQHF.

This clone was seen a single time. The chain employs TRBV7-9 and TRBJ1-6; D remains ambiguous. The V and J ends lost 2 bases and 5 bases respectively, with 7 bases between them. The germline V gene encodes CDR1 SEHNR and CDR2 FQNEAQ (reference sequence). The CDR3 has 14 amino acids. The chain's CDR3 is CASSLNTNNSPLHF. The DNA for the CDR3 is TGTGCCAGCAGCTTAAACACAAATAATTCACCCCTCCACTTT. The full variable domain, rest sourced from reference TRBV7-9 and TRBJ1-6, is DTGVSQNPRHKITKRGQNVTFRCDPISEHNRLYWYRQTLGQGPEFLTYFQNEAQLEKSRLLSDRFSAERPKGSFSTLEIQRTEQGDSAMYLCASSLNTNNSPLHFGNGTRLTVT.

The sample holds a few counts of this clone. J is TRBJ2-3 and V is TRBV9; 7 nucleotides match TRBD1. This CDR3 is 15 amino acids long. Germline CDR1 SGDLS, CDR2 YYNGEE. The ends lost 0 bases at V and 6 bases at J; junction bases unmatched: 7. In DNA, the CDR3 is TGTGCCAGCAGCGTAGGGGACAGACCTGGGGATACGCAGTATTTT. Translating gives CASSVGDRPGDTQYF.

V usage is TRBV5-6 and J usage is TRBJ1-4, with D possibly TRBD1 on 5 matching bases. CDR1 is SGHDT and CDR2 is YYEEEE in the germline V gene. There are 14 residues in the CDR3. V was pared by 2 bases and J by 7 bases, with 12 bases between. Here the CDR3 reads CASSFQGKGEKLFF. The CDR3 DNA reads TGTGCCAGCAGCTTCCAGGGTAAAGGTGAAAAACTGTTTTTT.

The genes are TRBV24-1 and TRBJ2-3; D not resolved. Germline values: CDR1 KGHDR, CDR2 SFDVKD. The CDR3 covers 13 residues. The V gene lost 2 bases and the J gene lost 6 bases, with 8 bases spanning the gap. The CDR3 region has the DNA TGTGCCACCAGTGATTCCCACTGGGATACGCAGTATTTT. Its protein product is CATSDSHWDTQYF.

The chain uses TRBV6-2 or TRBV6-3 and TRBJ2-7, with 14 positions matching TRBD2. Germline V lookup: CDR1 MNHEY, CDR2 SVGEGT. The CDR3 totals 16 residues. The V and J ends lost 2 bases and 1 base, in that order; junction bases with no gene match: 1. CDR3 region: CASSYGLAGGSYEQYF. The CDR3, as DNA: TGTGCCAGCAGTTACGGACTAGCGGGGGGATCCTACGAGCAGTACTTC.

This sequence joins TRBV11-2 and TRBJ2-7, with D possibly being TRBD2 (6 bases). This CDR3 is 15 amino acids long. Per germline, CDR1 SGHAT and CDR2 FQNNGV. The germline V and J ends were trimmed by 7 bases and 0 bases, with 16 bases remaining between them. CDR3 residues: CASKSLRGSSYEQYF. The CDR3 nucleotides read TGTGCCAGCAAGAGTCTTCGGGGGAGCTCCTACGAGCAGTACTTC.

The chain carries TRBV5-4 and TRBJ1-2, with D unresolved. Germline lookup yields CDR1 SGHNT and CDR2 YYREEE (reference sequence). V lost 0 bases and J lost 2, with 8 bases in between. The CDR3 is 14 amino acids. For the CDR3, the DNA is TGTGCCAGCAGCTTGGGGGCCGCCAACTATGGCTACACCTTC. Its protein product is CASSLGAANYGYTF.